The table lists the clone carrying this T cell receptor beta chain with a few counts. The antigen is unknown. The junction had 9 bases not matched to a gene; V was cut back by 2 bases and J by 8 bases. The CDR3 covers 16 residues. Germline CDR1 and CDR2: SEHNR and FQNEAQ (reference sequence). A CD45RO/CCR7/CD25/CD127/CD95/CD27 panel sorted naive, central memory, regulatory and stem cell-like memory CD4+ cells. These data are taken from a study of beta chain features in type 1 diabetes. The authors reverse transcribed all of the isolated RNA, so sequencing captured expressed TCRB transcripts. Clones were read by immunoSEQ multiplex PCR, and TCRdb kept only the in-frame ones, dropping some. In the table there are around 300,000 clones, 15% of which are singletons. Overall study results and limits: Moderate but significant shortening of TCRB CDR3s was recorded in all four CD4+ subsets from Type 1 diabetes patients.

Sequenced: naive CD4+ T cells from blood. The chain employs TRBV7-9 and TRBJ2-1, with 10 bases fitting TRBD2. This receptor was taken from a man aged 18 to 30 with type 1 diabetes. The CDR3 sequence is CASSLWVAGGQDEQFF. CDR3 in DNA: TGTGCCAGCAGCTTATGGGTAGCGGGGGGCCAGGATGAGCAGTTCTTC.